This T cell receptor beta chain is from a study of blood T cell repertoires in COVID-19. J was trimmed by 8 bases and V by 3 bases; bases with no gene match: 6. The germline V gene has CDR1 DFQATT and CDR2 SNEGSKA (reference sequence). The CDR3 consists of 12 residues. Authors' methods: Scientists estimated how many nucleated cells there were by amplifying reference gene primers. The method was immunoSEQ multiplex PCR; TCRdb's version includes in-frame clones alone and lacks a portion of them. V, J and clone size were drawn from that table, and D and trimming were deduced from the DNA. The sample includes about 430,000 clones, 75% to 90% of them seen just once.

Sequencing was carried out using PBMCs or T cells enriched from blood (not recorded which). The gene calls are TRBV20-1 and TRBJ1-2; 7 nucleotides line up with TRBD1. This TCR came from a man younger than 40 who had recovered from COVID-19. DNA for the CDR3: TGCAGTGCTAGTGAGGGGGCAGGAGGCTACACCTTC. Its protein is CSASEGAGGYTF.